This TCR beta chain was documented in a study of regulatory T cells in long-lasting Graves disease. As for the study in general: Antithyroid drugs had been given to newly diagnosed Graves' patients for under 3 months. Study-wide results and caveats: Persistent cases favored TRBV28, TRBJ1-2 and TRBJ2-5. Lower TCR diversity was seen in persistent Graves' patients than in newly diagnosed ones.

This clonotype has a count of ten or more. Its antigen remains unidentified. Time point described: newly diagnosed GD, antithyroid drugs for less than 3 months. RNA extracted from PBMCs served as the sequencing template. Trimming left V 3 bases short and J 8 bases short, with 11 bases between. Germline CDR1 is MNHEY and CDR2 is SMNVEV (reference sequence). The CDR3 spans 13 residues. Building the TCR beta libraries relied on iRepertoire HTBI primers, and CDR3 regions underwent Arm-PCR. TCRdb processed the multiplex PCR reads anew with MiXCR; each CDR3 protein has one entry. This sample carries about 420,000 distinct CDR3 sequences, less than 20% of them seen once, and the ten largest clones take less than 30%. The same sample was also studied in work on T cells in Graves' hyperthyroidism and ophthalmopathy. As that report states: TCR CDR3 underwent first-round RT-PCR with the HTBI primer set.

This chain links TRBV27 with TRBJ2-1, with D uncertain. The sequence was obtained from a woman under 30 with Graves disease. Sequenced here: peripheral blood mononuclear cells (PBMCs), sampled at new diagnosis, from a patient treated with antithyroid drugs. CDR3 coding DNA: TGTGCCAGCAGTTTTGTAGGGTTCGATGAGCAGTTCTTC. As protein: CASSFVGFDEQFF.